The 15 T cell receptor beta chains below were found in one sample sequenced in a study of OX40 agonist ivuxolimab in advanced cancers. Only in-frame clones appear in the TCRdb table, and some are missing; sequencing was by immunoSEQ multiplex PCR. The sample contains about 17,000 clones, about 73% of which appear only once. This specimen was CD4+ or CD8+ T cells sorted from blood, taken in a trial of the OX40 agonist ivuxolimab. The receptors stem from an adult with an advanced solid tumor such as melanoma, head and neck, liver or kidney cancer.

The chain's CDR3 is CASSSNELAALGSDTQYF. The CDR3, as DNA: TGTGCCAGCAGCTCGAACGAGCTAGCGGCCCTTGGGTCAGATACGCAGTATTTT. The chain carries TRBV7-6 and TRBJ2-3; 7 nucleotides agree with TRBD2. The CDR3 has 18 amino acids. V trimming: 4 bases; J trimming: 4 bases; junction bases outside the gene matches: 17. Germline V gene sequence: CDR1 SGHVS, CDR2 FNYEAQ.

In the case of this clone: An end of the junction differs from the germline gene, which may be a read error. This rearrangement joins TRBV5-6 to TRBJ2-1, with D possibly TRBD1 on 5 matching bases. Per germline, CDR1 SGHDT and CDR2 YYEEEE. The length of the CDR3 is 12 residues. The CDR3 DNA reads TGTGCCAGCAGTCCCGACAGAAATGGGCAGTTCTTC. Protein sequence: CASSPDRNGQFF.

The chain employs TRBV30 and TRBJ1-4; TRBD1 matches 8 bases. CDR3 length: 14 residues. After removal of 3 bases from V and 4 bases from J, the junction contained 4 bases not matched to a gene. The germline gives CDR1 GTSNPN, CDR2 SVGIG (reference sequence). CDR3 region: CAWREGQVNEKLFF. The CDR3, as DNA: TGTGCCTGGAGGGAGGGACAGGTTAATGAAAAACTGTTTTTT.

This sequence joins TRBV11-3 and TRBJ2-7; 9 positions match TRBD1. The CDR3 totals 14 residues. CDR1 and CDR2 from the germline V gene are SGHNT and YENEEA. The junction had 6 bases not matched to a gene; V was cut back by 4 bases and J by 5 bases. CDR3 nucleotides: TGTGCCAGCAGCTCCTTACAGGGGGCGAACGAGCAGTACTTC. This gives the protein CASSSLQGANEQYF.

This clone was counted between two and nine times. The rearrangement joins TRBV28 to TRBJ2-1; perhaps TRBD1 as D (6 bases). Trimming stripped 3 bases from V and 4 bases from J, with 10 bases between. Germline CDR1 reads MDHEN; CDR2 reads SYDVKM. The CDR3 covers 14 residues. CDR3 sequence: CASSLLQGYNEQFF. The CDR3 bases are TGTGCCAGCAGTTTGCTCCAGGGGTACAATGAGCAGTTCTTC.

The chain uses TRBV9 and TRBJ2-3; D is ambiguous. Germline values: CDR1 SGDLS, CDR2 YYNGEE. Trimming left V 2 bases short and J 3 bases short, with 4 bases between. This CDR3 is 12 amino acids long. The CDR3: CASSVSTDTQYF. As DNA, the CDR3 is TGTGCCAGCAGCGTCAGTACAGATACGCAGTATTTT.

The V and J genes are TRBV6-1 and TRBJ2-7, with TRBD2 identical over 8 bases. There are 13 residues in the CDR3. Germline-derived CDR1 and CDR2 are MNHNS and SASEGT. V shed 8 bases, J shed 3 bases, and the junction held 6 bases outside the gene matches. CDR3: CASYSGNNYEQYF. The CDR3 DNA sequence: TGTGCCAGCTATAGCGGGAATAACTACGAGCAGTACTTC.

The chain carries TRBV4-1 and TRBJ1-1, with D unclear. The germline V gene has CDR1 MGHRA and CDR2 YSYEKL. V lost 1 base and J 5 bases, leaving 11 bases between the germline ends. CDR3 length: 14 amino acids. CDR3 bases: TGCGCCAGCAGCCAAGGTGCCCAGTGGACTGAAGCTTTCTTT. It is translated as CASSQGAQWTEAFF.

The CDR3, as DNA: TGTGCCAGCAGCCCCACAGGGGAGGGAGATACGCAGTATTTT. It yields the protein CASSPTGEGDTQYF. The genes are TRBV7-9 and TRBJ2-3; D assignment may be TRBD1 or TRBD2 (7 bases each). Looked up from germline, CDR1 is SEHNR and CDR2 is FQNEAQ (reference sequence). The CDR3 extends over 14 amino acids. Trimming took 5 bases from V and 5 from J, leaving 14 bases between them.

This clone appeared a few times. The gene calls are TRBV27 and TRBJ2-1, with D unclear. Germline CDR1 is MNHEY and CDR2 is SMNVEV (reference sequence). The CDR3 is 16 amino acids. The V gene lost 2 bases and the J gene lost 2 bases, with 13 bases spanning the gap. The CDR3 DNA is TGTGCCAGCAGTTTAGGTGGGATGGGGACCTACAATGAGCAGTTCTTC. Residues: CASSLGGMGTYNEQFF.

This clone counts as medium-sized (0.01 to 0.1%). The rearrangement joins TRBV28 to TRBJ2-2; TRBD1 matches 7 bases. The CDR3 totals 15 residues. Germline V gives CDR1 MDHEN, CDR2 SYDVKM. The V gene end was trimmed by 2 bases and the J gene end by 4 bases; junction bases not matched to a gene: 4. CDR3 in DNA: TGTGCCAGCAGTTTAGCCCGACAGGGCACCGGGGAGCTGTTTTTT. The encoded protein is CASSLARQGTGELFF. Full variable domain (missing parts from reference TRBV28 and TRBJ2-2): DVKVTQSSRYLVKRTGEKVFLECVQDMDHENMFWYRQDPGLGLRLIYFSYDVKMKEKGDIPEGYSVSREKKERFSLILESASTNQTSMYLCASSLARQGTGELFFGEGSRLTVL.

V and J are TRBV11-2 and TRBJ1-1, with 11 bases aligning to TRBD1. The germline V gene has CDR1 SGHAT and CDR2 FQNNGV. Unmatched junction bases numbered 7, after V lost 5 bases and J lost 5 bases. The CDR3 spans 15 residues. Here the CDR3 DNA reads TGTGCCAGCAGCCTAAGCGGACAGGGGGCAACTGAAGCTTTCTTT. Encoded protein: CASSLSGQGATEAFF.

This rearrangement joins TRBV19 to TRBJ1-2; 8 nucleotides line up with TRBD1. V gave up 6 bases and J gave up 2 bases; unmatched junction bases: 5. The CDR3 spans 14 residues. Looked up from germline, CDR1 is LNHDA and CDR2 is SQIVND (reference sequence). The CDR3 bases are TGTGCCAGTAGGACGGACAGGGTAAACTATGGCTACACCTTC. This sequence encodes CASRTDRVNYGYTF.

The chain combines TRBV6-6 with TRBJ1-4; D ambiguous. Germline CDR1 is MNHNY and CDR2 is SVGAGI (reference sequence). V was cut by 0 bases and J by 8 bases, with 10 bases left in between. This CDR3 has 14 amino acids. The DNA for the CDR3 is TGTGCCAGCAGTTACTCGGGTATAGAGGAAAAACTGTTTTTT. Protein sequence: CASSYSGIEEKLFF.

This clone occurred a few times. The genes are TRBV11-3 and TRBJ2-1; no clear D. The V gene lost 0 bases and the J gene lost 10 bases, with 13 bases spanning the gap. CDR1 and CDR2 (germline): SGHNT, YENEEA. This CDR3 contains 14 residues. The CDR3 DNA follows: TGTGCCAGCAGCTTAGAGACGCACCCCTCCGAGCAGTTCTTC. It codes for CASSLETHPSEQFF. Combining the CDR3 with reference TRBV11-3 and TRBJ2-1 gives the whole variable domain EAGVVQSPRYKIIEKKQPVAFWCNPISGHNTLYWYLQNLGQGPELLIRYENEEAVDDSQLPKDRFSAERLKGVDSTLKIQPAELGDSAVYLCASSLETHPSEQFFGPGTRLTVL.